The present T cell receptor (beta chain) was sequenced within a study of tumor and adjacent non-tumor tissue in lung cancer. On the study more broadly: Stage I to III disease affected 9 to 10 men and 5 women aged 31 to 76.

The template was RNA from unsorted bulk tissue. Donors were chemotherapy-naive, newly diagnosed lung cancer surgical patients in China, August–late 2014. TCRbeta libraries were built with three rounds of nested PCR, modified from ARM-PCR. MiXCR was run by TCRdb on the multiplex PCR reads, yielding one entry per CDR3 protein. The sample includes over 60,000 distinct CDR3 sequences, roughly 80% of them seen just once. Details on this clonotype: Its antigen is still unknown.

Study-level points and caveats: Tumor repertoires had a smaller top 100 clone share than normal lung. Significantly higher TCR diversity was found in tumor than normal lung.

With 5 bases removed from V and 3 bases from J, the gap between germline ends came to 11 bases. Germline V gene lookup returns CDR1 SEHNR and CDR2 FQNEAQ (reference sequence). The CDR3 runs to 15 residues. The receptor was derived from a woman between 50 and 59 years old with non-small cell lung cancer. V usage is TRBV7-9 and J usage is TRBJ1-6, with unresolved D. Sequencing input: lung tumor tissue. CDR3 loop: CASSHMTDYNSPLHF. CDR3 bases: TGTGCCAGCAGCCATATGACTGACTATAATTCACCCCTCCACTTT.